Listed below are T cell receptor beta chains from one sample, sequenced in a study of cytomegalovirus exposure and HLA in healthy donors. Assay used: immunoSEQ multiplex PCR; TCRdb lists only in-frame clones, some missing. Seen here are just over 150,000 clones, roughly three quarters observed once, and the top ten hold approximately 7.1%. Sequencing input: PBMCs. These receptors were collected from a man aged 35-49 years in good health and CMV-seropositive. CDR3s include the opening cysteine and the closing phenylalanine or tryptophan. Each record gives: CDR3 protein, V gene.

CDR3: CASSPQGVDYGYTF; V: TRBV5-1
CDR3: CASSIRGPGFETQYF; V: TRBV19
CDR3: CASSLRGDSSYEQYF; V: TRBV5-5
CDR3: CASSLGGASGGVTGELFF; V: TRBV7-6
CDR3: CASRRTVGYEQYF; V: TRBV14
CDR3: CASSPSEGYQPQHF; V: TRBV6-1
CDR3: CASSLAGVNQPQHF; V: TRBV5-1
CDR3: CASRRGGETQYF; V: TRBV2
CDR3: CASSLLAADTEAFF; V: TRBV21-1
CDR3: CASSPGGSGTDTQYF; V: TRBV4-3
CDR3: CSVNAGDRSYGYTF; V: TRBV29-1
CDR3: CASSSPGGSYNEQFF; V: TRBV28
CDR3: CASSFGSGGGSYEQYF; V: TRBV27
CDR3: CASTPTSRPTDTQYF; V: TRBV6-1
CDR3: CASSRGGARGETQYF; V: TRBV9